The clone carrying this T cell receptor (beta chain) was observed a handful of times. The target antigen is unknown. The data belong to a study of T cells in Graves' hyperthyroidism and ophthalmopathy. General study findings and limits: Most clonotypes expanded in thyroid above 0.001 were likewise present in blood.

The CDR3 regions of TCR beta were amplified from RNA transcripts. The TCR CDR3 was amplified in a first-round RT-PCR using the HTBI primer set. TCRdb independently ran MiXCR on the multiplex PCR reads; one entry per CDR3 protein. The sample has 500,000 to 650,000 distinct CDR3 sequences, roughly a sixth seen once. Clinicians diagnosed patients from clinical symptoms, serum thyroxine and TRAb, thyroid ultrasound and orbital computed tomography. The receptor's source is a woman aged 18 to 35 with Graves' ophthalmopathy. Sequencing was carried out using blood.

CDR3 sequence reads: CASNPTGRAGYTF. The CDR3 DNA is TGTGCCAGCAACCCGACAGGGCGCGCTGGCTACACCTTC. The J gene is TRBJ1-2, the V gene TRBV6-1, with 7 bases fitting TRBD1. The CDR3 contains 13 residues. V trimming: 7 bases; J trimming: 7 bases; junction bases outside the gene matches: 9. The V gene's germline CDR1 is MNHNS and CDR2 SASEGT.